A single sample gave rise to the 26 T cell receptor beta chains below, sequenced in a study of blood T cell repertoires in COVID-19. Some clones are missing from TCRdb's copy, which holds only in-frame ones; the method was immunoSEQ multiplex PCR. There are 80,000 to 100,000 clones in the sample; approximately 86% occur only once, and approximately 13% lies in the top ten. Sequenced input: peripheral blood. All receptors derive from an older woman in a cohort sampled during active or convalescent COVID-19.

J is TRBJ1-2 and V is TRBV5-1, with D uncertain. CDR3 size: 12 residues. Germline V gives CDR1 SGHRS, CDR2 YFSETQ. Trimming removed 4 bases at V and 3 bases at J, with 7 bases between. The CDR3 sequence: CASSGGYYGYTF. CDR3 DNA: TGCGCCAGCAGCGGAGGGTACTATGGCTACACCTTC.

The rearrangement uses TRBV5-1 and TRBJ1-4, with D possibly being TRBD1 (5 bases). Trimming took off 0 bases at V and 7 bases at J, with 13 bases between the two ends. Germline V lookup: CDR1 SGHRS, CDR2 YFSETQ. CDR3 size: 15 residues. CDR3: CASSLEQIGGEKLFF. CDR3 nucleotides: TGCGCCAGCAGCTTGGAACAAATCGGGGGTGAAAAACTGTTTTTT.

The chain couples TRBV5-1 to TRBJ1-4; perhaps TRBD1 as D (5 bases). Germline V gene lookup returns CDR1 SGHRS and CDR2 YFSETQ. CDR3 length equals 16 residues. Trimming removed 0 bases at V and 3 bases at J, with 12 bases between. CDR3 in amino acids: CASSLGQGSPNEKLFF. CDR3 in DNA: TGCGCCAGCAGCTTGGGTCAGGGATCCCCTAATGAAAAACTGTTTTTT.

This chain links TRBV4-1 with TRBJ2-1; the D gene is possibly TRBD1 (6 bases). The CDR3 has 14 amino acids. Germline lookup yields CDR1 MGHRA and CDR2 YSYEKL. V gave up 4 bases and J gave up 7 bases, with 14 bases separating them. The CDR3 region is CASSPGVGWNEQFF. CDR3 DNA sequence: TGCGCCAGCAGCCCAGGGGTAGGGTGGAATGAGCAGTTCTTC.

The chain uses TRBV7-9 and TRBJ1-4, with TRBD1 identical over 7 bases. Germline values: CDR1 SEHNR, CDR2 FQNEAQ (reference sequence). Unmatched junction bases numbered 3, after V lost 1 base and J lost 4 bases. The CDR3 extends over 15 amino acids. The CDR3 sequence: CASSLGQGFNEKLFF. The DNA of the CDR3 is TGTGCCAGCAGCTTAGGACAGGGCTTTAATGAAAAACTGTTTTTT.

Points on this clone: One end of the junction is discordant with germline, which a read error may explain. This chain connects TRBV5-1 to TRBJ2-7; TRBD2 matches at 13 bases. The CDR3 is 16 amino acids. Germline V lookup: CDR1 SGHRS, CDR2 YFSETQ. As DNA, the CDR3 is TGCGCCAGCAGCTTGGGGACTAGCGGGAGCTCCAACGAGCAGTACTTC. It codes for CASSLGTSGSSNEQYF.

The chain uses TRBV29-1 and TRBJ2-5; perhaps D is TRBD1 or TRBD2 (6 bases each). V dropped 7 bases and J dropped 5 bases, with 14 bases sitting between them. CDR3 size: 12 residues. In germline, CDR1 is SQVTM, CDR2 ANQGSEA. The CDR3 DNA reads TGCAGCGCGGGGGCCATGAGGGAGACCCAGTACTTC. Protein: CSAGAMRETQYF.

The genes are TRBV15 and TRBJ1-2; D is possibly TRBD1 (6 bases). V lost 1 base, J lost 8 bases, and 17 bases lay in between. Germline V lookup: CDR1 LNHNV, CDR2 YYDKDF (reference sequence). CDR3 length: 15 residues. CDR3 coding DNA: TGTGCCACCAGCAGAGTAGCGGGGCCAGGGGAAGGCTACACCTTC. Translated: CATSRVAGPGEGYTF.

The chain has TRBV6-5 and TRBJ2-1, with unresolved D. There are 14 residues in the CDR3. Germline CDR1 and CDR2: MNHEY and SVGAGI. Trimming took 2 bases from V and 5 from J, leaving 10 bases between them. CDR3 sequence (DNA): TGTGCCAGCAGTTACGAGCTTGCGGACAATGAGCAGTTCTTC. It is translated as CASSYELADNEQFF.

The rearrangement links TRBV30 to TRBJ2-7; TRBD1 matches 7 bases. The CDR3 extends over 10 amino acids. Per the germline V gene, CDR1 is GTSNPN and CDR2 is SVGIG (reference sequence). V gave up 1 base and J gave up 9 bases; unmatched junction bases: 0. The DNA of the CDR3 is TGTGCCTGGAGTGGGGACAGGCAGTACTTC. Translating gives CAWSGDRQYF.

This clone was observed a single time. V gene TRBV5-1 combines with J gene TRBJ2-2, with 7 bases lining up with TRBD2. Germline loops: CDR1 SGHRS, CDR2 YFSETQ. The junction had 6 bases not matched to a gene; V was cut back by 0 bases and J by 4 bases. The CDR3 has 16 amino acids. CDR3 amino acids: CASSLERGGFTGELFF. For the CDR3, the DNA is TGCGCCAGCAGCTTGGAACGCGGGGGATTCACCGGGGAGCTGTTTTTT.

The rearrangement links TRBV28 to TRBJ2-7, with 9 positions matching TRBD2. CDR1 MDHEN and CDR2 SYDVKM come from the germline V gene. CDR3 length: 13 residues. Losses at the gene ends were 7 bases for V and 2 bases for J; bases not matched to a gene: 3. As DNA, the CDR3 is TGTGCCAGCATAGCGGGAGTGACCTACGAGCAGTACTTC. Its protein is CASIAGVTYEQYF. Based on the CDR3 plus reference TRBV28 and TRBJ2-7, the full variable domain is DVKVTQSSRYLVKRTGEKVFLECVQDMDHENMFWYRQDPGLGLRLIYFSYDVKMKEKGDIPEGYSVSREKKERFSLILESASTNQTSMYLCASIAGVTYEQYFGPGTRLTVT.

This clone has just a few counts. The rearrangement joins TRBV7-9 to TRBJ2-3; 8 nucleotides match TRBD2. The CDR3 has 15 residues. V lost 3 bases to trimming and J lost 6 bases; unmatched junction nucleotides: 8. The germline V gene has CDR1 SEHNR and CDR2 FQNEAQ (reference sequence). In nucleotides, the CDR3 is TGTGCCAGCAGCTTTCGGGGGGGCGGCCAGGATACGCAGTATTTT. Translated: CASSFRGGGQDTQYF.

The chain has TRBV7-9 and TRBJ2-3; TRBD2 agrees at 10 bases. With 4 bases clipped from V and 0 bases from J, the junction kept 7 bases outside the gene matches. CDR3 size: 17 residues. Germline values: CDR1 SEHNR, CDR2 FQNEAQ (reference sequence). The CDR3 here is CASSYPQRGGSTDTQYF. CDR3 in DNA: TGTGCCAGCAGCTACCCCCAGCGGGGGGGAAGCACAGATACGCAGTATTTT.

The rearrangement joins TRBV6-6 to TRBJ1-1; TRBD1 agrees at 11 bases. The CDR3 loop spans 16 amino acids. The germline gives CDR1 MNHNY, CDR2 SVGAGI (reference sequence). Trimming cost V 5 bases and J 4 bases; bases outside gene matches: 9. The CDR3 loop is CASSLGQGARGTEAFF. CDR3 coding DNA: TGTGCCAGCAGTCTAGGACAGGGGGCGCGGGGCACTGAAGCTTTCTTT.

This clone has only one observation. The chain couples TRBV19 to TRBJ1-5; unclear D gene. The CDR3 has 14 residues. Per the germline V gene, CDR1 is LNHDA and CDR2 is SQIVND (reference sequence). V was pared by 3 bases and J by 7 bases, with 13 bases between. In DNA, the CDR3 is TGTGCCAGTAGTATGAAATGGGAGCAGCAGCCCCAGCATTTT. Its translation: CASSMKWEQQPQHF.

The sample holds one count of this clone. CDR3 in amino acids: CASSFETGNSPLHF. The CDR3 bases are TGCGCCAGCAGCTTCGAGACGGGAAATTCACCCCTCCACTTT. J is TRBJ1-6 and V is TRBV5-1; no definite D call. Trimming removed 2 bases from V and 7 bases from J, with 10 bases in between. Per germline, CDR1 SGHRS and CDR2 YFSETQ. This CDR3 comprises 14 residues. Supplemented by reference TRBV5-1 and TRBJ1-6, the full variable domain reads KAGVTQTPRYLIKTRGQQVTLSCSPISGHRSVSWYQQTPGQGLQFLFEYFSETQRNKGNFPGRFSGRQFSNSRSEMNVSTLELGDSALYLCASSFETGNSPLHFGNGTRLTVT.

V and J are TRBV15 and TRBJ1-2; no firm D call. Germline CDR1 LNHNV, CDR2 YYDKDF (reference sequence). The V end was cut by 0 bases, the J end by 8 bases, with 10 bases between. The CDR3 runs 13 residues. The CDR3 reads CATSRDGRGGYTF. In DNA form, the CDR3 reads TGTGCCACCAGCAGAGACGGCCGGGGAGGCTACACCTTC.

CDR3 sequence: CASSFGTSFYEQYF. The DNA of the CDR3 is TGTGCCAGCAGCTTCGGGACTTCGTTCTACGAGCAGTACTTC. The gene calls are TRBV7-9 and TRBJ2-7, with D perhaps TRBD2 (6 bases). The CDR3 covers 14 residues. The V end lost 3 bases, the J end lost 3 bases, and 12 bases lay between the germline ends. Germline CDR1 SEHNR, CDR2 FQNEAQ (reference sequence). Full variable domain (missing parts from reference TRBV7-9 and TRBJ2-7): DTGVSQNPRHKITKRGQNVTFRCDPISEHNRLYWYRQTLGQGPEFLTYFQNEAQLEKSRLLSDRFSAERPKGSFSTLEIQRTEQGDSAMYLCASSFGTSFYEQYFGPGTRLTVT.

V gene TRBV5-1 combines with J gene TRBJ1-5, with a possible D match to TRBD1 (5 bases). The CDR3 consists of 14 residues. Germline V CDR1 and CDR2: SGHRS, YFSETQ. V was pared by 4 bases and J by 4 bases, with 12 bases between. The CDR3 loop reads CASSIDSHNQPQHF. DNA for the CDR3: TGCGCCAGCAGCATCGACAGCCATAATCAGCCCCAGCATTTT.

The chain recombines TRBV5-1 with TRBJ2-1; D uncertain. Trimming left V 4 bases short and J 5 bases short, with 16 bases between. Germline CDR1 and CDR2: SGHRS and YFSETQ. The CDR3 runs to 15 residues. The CDR3 nucleotides are TGCGCCAGCAGCCCTCGTAGTAGCCGAGACAATGAGCAGTTCTTC. Amino acid sequence: CASSPRSSRDNEQFF.

The rearrangement links TRBV24-1 to TRBJ2-3; possible D gene TRBD1, 5 bases. Germline loops: CDR1 KGHDR, CDR2 SFDVKD. The CDR3 has 15 amino acids. V lost 6 bases and J 2 bases, leaving 14 bases between the germline ends. This chain's CDR3 is CATSRQGETTDTQYF. CDR3 coding DNA: TGTGCCACCAGTAGGCAGGGCGAGACCACAGATACGCAGTATTTT.

The gene calls are TRBV7-9 and TRBJ1-3; no clear D. The CDR3 extends over 16 amino acids. The germline CDR1 and CDR2 sequences are SEHNR and FQNEAQ (reference sequence). Trimming shortened V by 5 bases and J by 4 bases, and 18 bases separated the two germline ends. The CDR3 nucleotides are TGTGCCAGCAGCCCCCCTGGCGGGAGGCTAGGAAACACCATATATTTT. Its translation: CASSPPGGRLGNTIYF.

The chain employs TRBV5-1 and TRBJ1-5; no firm D call. V lost 0 bases to trimming and J lost 6 bases, with 10 bases between them. From germline, CDR1 is SGHRS and CDR2 YFSETQ. The CDR3 is 14 residues long. The CDR3 DNA sequence: TGCGCCAGCAGCTTGGACAGTCACAGTCAGCCCCAGCATTTT. This sequence encodes CASSLDSHSQPQHF.

This clone was detected only once. The V gene is TRBV7-6, the J gene TRBJ2-7; no clear D gene. CDR1 is SGHVS and CDR2 is FNYEAQ in the germline V gene. This CDR3 has 12 amino acids. The V end lost 1 base, the J end lost 5 bases, and 6 bases lay between the germline ends. The CDR3 coding sequence is TGTGCCAGCAGCTTAGACCGGGACGAGCAGTACTTC. Amino acids: CASSLDRDEQYF.

This clone was seen at least ten times. The chain employs TRBV19 and TRBJ1-5; D ambiguous. Germline-derived CDR1 and CDR2 are LNHDA and SQIVND (reference sequence). This CDR3 is built from 14 residues. Trimming pared 5 bases from V and 0 bases from J, leaving 8 bases between. Here the CDR3 DNA reads TGTGCCAGTAGTCCCTCCGGTAGCAATCAGCCCCAGCATTTT. It is translated as CASSPSGSNQPQHF.